Listed here are 31 T cell receptor beta chains from one sample, sequenced in a study of T cell responses to AZD1222 COVID-19 vaccine. TCRdb's table, derived via immunoSEQ multiplex PCR, lists solely in-frame clones and lacks some. The sample contains 150,000 to 200,000 clones, just under 95% of which appear only once. The material sequenced was peripheral blood, taken on day 0 of AZD1222 vaccination. These receptor sequences come from an adult in good health.

In this sample, this clone turned up once. The chain is built from TRBV4-1 and TRBJ1-1; D is uncertain. Trimming removed 0 bases from V and 1 base from J, with 12 bases in between. Germline V gene data show CDR1 as MGHRA and CDR2 as YSYEKL. CDR3 size: 16 residues. The CDR3 loop reads CASSQDALETNTEAFF. The CDR3 DNA is TGCGCCAGCAGCCAAGATGCGTTGGAAACGAACACTGAAGCTTTCTTT.

The chain joins TRBV29-1 to TRBJ2-2, with no clear D. The CDR3 runs 13 residues. Germline CDR1 reads SQVTM; CDR2 reads ANQGSEA. Trimming took 4 bases from V and 1 from J, leaving 7 bases between them. CDR3 in DNA: TGCAGCGTTGTTTCAGGGAACACCGGGGAGCTGTTTTTT. Its translation is CSVVSGNTGELFF.

CDR3 DNA sequence: TGTGCCAGCAGTCAACCAGTGGGGGAGACCCAGTACTTC. This gives the protein CASSQPVGETQYF. The J gene is TRBJ2-5, the V gene TRBV6-5; D gene unclear. V was clipped by 5 bases and J by 5 bases, with 12 bases between them. The CDR3 covers 13 residues. Germline V lookup: CDR1 MNHEY, CDR2 SVGAGI.

This clone has just one count. The V call is TRBV3-1 (or the pseudogene TRBV3-2), the J call TRBJ2-7; D ambiguous. In germline, CDR1 is LGHDT, CDR2 YNNKEL (reference sequence). V was shortened by 4 bases and J by 7 bases, with 14 bases between the two germline ends. This CDR3 has 13 residues. CDR3 bases: TGTGCCAGCAGCCCCCCGGGCCTGCTAGAGCAGTACTTC. This encodes CASSPPGLLEQYF.

V and J are TRBV27 and TRBJ1-2, with TRBD1 matching 8 bases. Trimming cost V 4 bases and J 4 bases; bases outside gene matches: 5. Germline assignment: CDR1 MNHEY and CDR2 SMNVEV (reference sequence). This CDR3 spans 14 amino acids. The CDR3 spells CASSSTGVGYGYTF. In nucleotides, the CDR3 is TGTGCCAGCAGTTCGACAGGGGTTGGCTATGGCTACACCTTC.

The rearrangement links TRBV5-6 to TRBJ1-4; D not resolved. V lost 0 bases, J lost 5 bases, and 11 bases lay in between. Germline V gene lookup returns CDR1 SGHDT and CDR2 YYEEEE. The CDR3 has 15 residues. The CDR3 protein is CASSLASGWNEKLFF. As DNA, the CDR3 is TGTGCCAGCAGCTTGGCTTCTGGATGGAATGAAAAACTGTTTTTT. The full variable domain, its missing parts supplied by reference TRBV5-6 and TRBJ1-4, is DAGVTQSPTHLIKTRGQQVTLRCSPKSGHDTVSWYQQALGQGPQFIFQYYEEEERQRGNFPDRFSGHQFPNYSSELNVNALLLGDSALYLCASSLASGWNEKLFFGSGTQLSVL.

V gene TRBV29-1 combines with J gene TRBJ2-7, with TRBD1 identical over 10 bases. CDR1 is SQVTM, CDR2 ANQGSEA, per germline. The CDR3 spans 14 residues. With V trimmed by 4 bases and J by 2 bases, 5 bases remained unmatched. The CDR3 nucleotides are TGCAGCGTTGCGAAGGACAGGGGGACCTACGAGCAGTACTTC. It encodes CSVAKDRGTYEQYF.

This clone occurred once. This sequence joins TRBV5-1 and TRBJ2-5, with 10 positions matching TRBD2. Germline assignment: CDR1 SGHRS and CDR2 YFSETQ. The CDR3 totals 15 residues. Losses at the gene ends were 1 base for V and 1 base for J; bases not matched to a gene: 1. CDR3 region: CASSLRTSGQETQYF. CDR3 coding DNA: TGCGCCAGCAGCTTGAGGACTAGCGGCCAAGAGACCCAGTACTTC.

J is TRBJ1-1 and V is TRBV28; D is unresolved. Germline V gives CDR1 MDHEN, CDR2 SYDVKM. The V and J ends lost 5 bases and 4 bases respectively, with 17 bases between them. This CDR3 contains 15 residues. The CDR3 DNA reads as TGTGCCAGCAGTCAAACCGGGAACCTGGGCACTGAAGCTTTCTTT. Translated, it gives CASSQTGNLGTEAFF.

The V call is TRBV7-2, the J call TRBJ2-2; D unresolved. Germline CDR1 is SGHTA and CDR2 is FQGNSA. This CDR3 has 13 residues. V lost 5 bases to trimming and J lost 7 bases, with 11 bases between them. The CDR3 sequence: CASSTWVDGELFF. The CDR3, as DNA: TGTGCCAGCAGCACTTGGGTGGACGGGGAGCTGTTTTTT.

J is TRBJ1-2 and V is TRBV2; tentative D call: TRBD1 (5 bases). Germline CDR1 is SNHLY and CDR2 is FYNNEI. The CDR3 contains 13 residues. The V end lost 4 bases, the J end lost 6 bases, and 12 bases lay between the germline ends. The CDR3 sequence: CASSVYQGNGYTF. The CDR3 DNA sequence: TGTGCCAGCAGTGTTTACCAGGGTAATGGCTACACCTTC.

The chain uses TRBV6-6 and TRBJ2-1; no reliable D call. V lost 0 bases and J lost 4, with 10 bases in between. The CDR3 consists of 15 residues. The germline gives CDR1 MNHNY, CDR2 SVGAGI (reference sequence). The CDR3 coding sequence is TGTGCCAGCAGTTACTCGGCAGGAACTTACAATGAGCAGTTCTTC. Translating gives CASSYSAGTYNEQFF.

In this sample, this clone turned up once. The rearrangement uses TRBV5-1 and TRBJ2-1; 9 bases match TRBD2. CDR3 length: 15 residues. Trimming took 3 bases from V and 5 from J; bases not matched to a gene: 6. The germline gives CDR1 SGHRS, CDR2 YFSETQ. As DNA, the CDR3 is TGCGCCAGCAGCTGGTTAGCGGGGGACCACAATGAGCAGTTCTTC. This codes for CASSWLAGDHNEQFF. The full variable domain, with the rest looked up from reference TRBV5-1 and TRBJ2-1, is KAGVTQTPRYLIKTRGQQVTLSCSPISGHRSVSWYQQTPGQGLQFLFEYFSETQRNKGNFPGRFSGRQFSNSRSEMNVSTLELGDSALYLCASSWLAGDHNEQFFGPGTRLTVL.

CDR3: CASSLVGTGGGKYEQYF. CDR3 bases: TGTGCCAGCAGCTTAGTTGGGACAGGGGGCGGAAAATACGAGCAGTACTTC. The chain uses TRBV11-3 and TRBJ2-7; 12 bases are shared with TRBD1. Germline lookup yields CDR1 SGHNT and CDR2 YENEEA. The CDR3 runs to 17 residues. J lost 4 bases, V lost 1 base, and 8 bases had no gene match.

This chain uses TRBV4-2 with TRBJ1-6; 7 positions agree with TRBD1. With V trimmed by 1 base and J by 10 bases, 10 bases remained unmatched. Looked up from germline, CDR1 is LGHNA and CDR2 is YNFKEQ. The CDR3 sequence is 16 residues long. The CDR3 loop is CASSQGRRQGYSPLHF. CDR3 nucleotide sequence: TGTGCCAGCAGCCAAGGGAGGAGACAGGGTTACTCACCCCTCCACTTT.

The rearrangement links TRBV25-1 to TRBJ1-6; 7 nucleotides match TRBD1. Looked up from germline, CDR1 is MGHDK and CDR2 is SYGVNS. CDR3 length: 16 residues. V was pared by 8 bases and J by 5 bases, with 12 bases of the junction left unmatched. CDR3 sequence reads: CASGQGGPWNNSPLHF. CDR3 nucleotide sequence: TGTGCCAGCGGCCAGGGGGGCCCTTGGAATAATTCACCCCTCCACTTT.

This clone was recorded only once. The chain uses TRBV24-1 and TRBJ2-1, with 10 bases lining up with TRBD1. The trim removed 3 bases at V and 1 base at J, leaving 2 bases unmatched. Germline V gene data show CDR1 as KGHDR and CDR2 as SFDVKD. The CDR3 covers 16 residues. CDR3 amino acids: CATSDPGQGSYNEQFF. Here the CDR3 DNA reads TGTGCCACCAGTGATCCGGGACAGGGGTCCTACAATGAGCAGTTCTTC.

Comment on this clone: The junction departs from the called germline gene at one end, perhaps through a read error. This sequence joins TRBV29-1 and TRBJ1-5; the D is unclear. The V gene's germline CDR1 is SQVTM and CDR2 ANQGSEA. The CDR3 is 13 amino acids. The CDR3 sequence: CSVQVGPNRPQHF. The DNA for the CDR3 is TGCAGCGTTCAGGTTGGGCCTAATCGGCCCCAGCATTTT.

The V call is TRBV6-5, the J call TRBJ1-1; D is uncertain. Trimming pared 5 bases from V and 2 bases from J, leaving 3 bases between. The CDR3 spans 11 residues. CDR1 is MNHEY, CDR2 SVGAGI, per germline. In nucleotides, the CDR3 is TGTGCCAGCAGTACAAACACTGAAGCTTTCTTT. It codes for CASSTNTEAFF.

The chain combines TRBV5-1 with TRBJ1-3; D unresolved. The CDR3 sequence is 14 residues long. Per the germline V gene, CDR1 is SGHRS and CDR2 is YFSETQ. V was pared by 1 base and J by 0 bases, with 5 bases between. The CDR3 here is CASSLFDSGNTIYF. The CDR3, as DNA: TGCGCCAGCAGCTTGTTCGACTCTGGAAACACCATATATTTT. Full variable domain (rest looked up from reference TRBV5-1 and TRBJ1-3): KAGVTQTPRYLIKTRGQQVTLSCSPISGHRSVSWYQQTPGQGLQFLFEYFSETQRNKGNFPGRFSGRQFSNSRSEMNVSTLELGDSALYLCASSLFDSGNTIYFGEGSWLTVV.

The rearrangement links TRBV7-8 to TRBJ2-7; the match to TRBD2 covers 8 bases. V was pared by 5 bases and J by 7 bases, with 4 bases of the junction left unmatched. There are 12 residues in the CDR3. The germline gives CDR1 SGHVS, CDR2 FQNEAQ. The CDR3 DNA reads as TGTGCCAGCAGCCGGGGGGGCTGGGAGCAGTACTTC. This codes for CASSRGGWEQYF.

This chain connects TRBV3-1 (or the pseudogene TRBV3-2) to TRBJ2-5; 10 nucleotides align to TRBD2. This CDR3 is built from 17 residues. The J segment lost 2 bases and the V segment lost 1 base, leaving 7 bases of the junction unmatched. Germline V gene data show CDR1 as LGHDT and CDR2 as YNNKEL (reference sequence). For the CDR3, the DNA is TGTGCCAGCAGCCAAGCGCCTAGCGGGGGAGGACAAGAGACCCAGTACTTC. Translated: CASSQAPSGGGQETQYF.

The chain is built from TRBV2 and TRBJ2-1, with D uncertain. Looked up from germline, CDR1 is SNHLY and CDR2 is FYNNEI. The CDR3 runs to 13 residues. V lost 6 bases and J 10 bases, leaving 16 bases between the germline ends. CDR3 coding DNA: TGTGCCAGCAGGCTACTATCCCAGGCCGAGCAGTTCTTC. Residues: CASRLLSQAEQFF.

V gene TRBV4-2 combines with J gene TRBJ2-3; 8 bases map to TRBD1. Trimming removed 4 bases from V and 0 bases from J; junction bases left unmatched: 3. This CDR3 has 15 residues. Germline V gene lookup returns CDR1 LGHNA and CDR2 YNFKEQ. The CDR3, as DNA: TGTGCCAGCAGCCTCCGACAGGGGAGCACAGATACGCAGTATTTT. It encodes CASSLRQGSTDTQYF.

The rearrangement links TRBV5-5 to TRBJ1-1, with a possible D match to TRBD1 (5 bases). This CDR3 spans 16 amino acids. Between the trimmed V and J ends, which lost 4 bases and 1 base, there was a span of 17 bases. The germline gives CDR1 SGHKS, CDR2 YYEKEE (reference sequence). The CDR3 loop reads CASSPGHYVGNTEAFF. The CDR3 region has the DNA TGTGCCAGCAGCCCCGGACATTACGTGGGGAACACTGAAGCTTTCTTT.

V is TRBV6-2 or TRBV6-3 and J is TRBJ2-5; D remains unclear. The CDR3 is 11 amino acids. The germline V and J ends were trimmed by 4 bases and 1 base, with 1 base remaining between them. Per germline, CDR1 MNHEY and CDR2 SVGEGT. The DNA for the CDR3 is TGTGCCAGCAGTTCCCAAGAGACCCAGTACTTC. Translated: CASSSQETQYF.

This sequence joins TRBV6-6 and TRBJ1-4; 7 nucleotides match TRBD1. V shed 6 bases, J shed 8 bases, and the junction held 3 bases outside the gene matches. In germline, CDR1 is MNHNY, CDR2 SVGAGI (reference sequence). The CDR3 is made up of 12 amino acids. CDR3 in amino acids: CASRPGQEKLFF. The CDR3 coding sequence is TGTGCCAGCAGACCGGGACAGGAAAAACTGTTTTTT.

This chain uses TRBV24-1 with TRBJ1-2, with 8 bases identical to TRBD1. The CDR3 runs 16 residues. Trimming at V came to 4 bases and at J to 4 bases, leaving 10 bases not matched to a gene. Germline CDR1 and CDR2: KGHDR and SFDVKD. Here the CDR3 reads CATSELQDRVAYGYTF. The CDR3 DNA follows: TGTGCCACCAGTGAACTACAGGACAGGGTCGCCTATGGCTACACCTTC.

The CDR3 nucleotides are TGTGCCAGCAGCCACCGGGGTCTAGCGGGCCGTAATGAGCAGTTCTTC. This translates into CASSHRGLAGRNEQFF. V usage is TRBV7-3 and J usage is TRBJ2-1, with TRBD2 matching 8 bases. Per germline, CDR1 SGHTA and CDR2 FQGTGA. V lost 5 bases to trimming and J lost 7 bases; unmatched junction nucleotides: 13. CDR3 size: 16 residues.

V gene TRBV4-1 combines with J gene TRBJ1-4; possible D gene TRBD1, 5 bases. The CDR3 spans 17 residues. Trimming removed 6 bases at V and 0 bases at J, with 17 bases between. Germline lookup yields CDR1 MGHRA and CDR2 YSYEKL. The CDR3 protein is CASRLGRGLATNEKLFF. The CDR3 nucleotides are TGCGCCAGCAGATTGGGGAGGGGTTTGGCAACTAATGAAAAACTGTTTTTT.

The rearrangement uses TRBV7-9 and TRBJ1-4; TRBD1 is a possible D gene (5 bases). Trimming stripped 0 bases from V and 3 bases from J, with 8 bases between. This CDR3 is 15 amino acids long. Germline V lookup: CDR1 SEHNR, CDR2 FQNEAQ (reference sequence). The CDR3 nucleotides are TGTGCCAGCAGCTTAGCAGGGGCACCTAATGAAAAACTGTTTTTT. It is translated as CASSLAGAPNEKLFF. The full variable domain, its missing parts supplied by reference TRBV7-9 and TRBJ1-4, is DTGVSQNPRHKITKRGQNVTFRCDPISEHNRLYWYRQTLGQGPEFLTYFQNEAQLEKSRLLSDRFSAERPKGSFSTLEIQRTEQGDSAMYLCASSLAGAPNEKLFFGSGTQLSVL.